The clone carrying this TCR beta chain was detected only a few times. What it binds is not known. Sorting recovered naive CD8 T cells on a CD8+CD4-CCR7+CD45RA+ profile. The CDR3 loop spans 15 amino acids. CDR1 and CDR2 from the germline V gene are LNHDA and SQIVND (reference sequence). Losses at the gene ends were 4 bases for V and 3 bases for J; bases not matched to a gene: 8. The sample is drawn from a study of molecular identifiers for immune sequencing clone quantification. Findings of the study overall: Clones carrying above 20 RNA copies accounted for over 98% of effector molecules, under 1% in naive cells.

Previously described methods and listed TCR primers were employed for the bulk TCR libraries. In TCRdb, the PCR reads were re-called with MiXCR into one record per CDR3 protein. The table includes about 97,000 distinct CDR3 sequences, about 24% detected once. The TCR sequence derives from a human donor in good health. Some libraries in this study had Jurkat cell RNA spiked in. The chain has TRBV19 and TRBJ2-5; 7 bases map to TRBD1. The sample taken for sequencing was naive CD8+ T cells from blood, with Jurkat cell RNA spiked in. Regarding subset: FACS-sorted CD8+CD4-CCR7+CD45RA+ naive T cells. This chain's CDR3 is CASSSWLQGEETQYF. The DNA of the CDR3 is TGTGCCAGTAGTAGTTGGTTGCAGGGGGAAGAGACCCAGTACTTC.